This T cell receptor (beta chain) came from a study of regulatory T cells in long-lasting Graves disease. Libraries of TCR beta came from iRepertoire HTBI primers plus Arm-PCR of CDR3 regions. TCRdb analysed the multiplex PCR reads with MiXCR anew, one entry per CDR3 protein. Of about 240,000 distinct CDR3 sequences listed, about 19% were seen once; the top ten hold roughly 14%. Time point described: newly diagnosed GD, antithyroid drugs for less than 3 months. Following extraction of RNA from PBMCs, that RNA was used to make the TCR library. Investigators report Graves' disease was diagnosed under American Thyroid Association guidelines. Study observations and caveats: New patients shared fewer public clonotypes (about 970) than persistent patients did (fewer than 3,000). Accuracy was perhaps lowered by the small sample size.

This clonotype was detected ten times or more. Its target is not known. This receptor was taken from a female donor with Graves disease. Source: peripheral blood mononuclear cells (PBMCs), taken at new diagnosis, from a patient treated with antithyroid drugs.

CDR3 in amino acids: CASSLSQRDSPLHF. CDR3 nucleotides: TGCGCCAGCAGCTTGTCCCAGCGGGATTCACCCCTCCACTTT. The chain employs TRBV5-1 and TRBJ1-6, with D unclear. The V end was cut by 1 base, the J end by 8 bases, with 10 bases between. Looked up from germline, CDR1 is SGHRS and CDR2 is YFSETQ. The CDR3 length is 14 residues.